This TCR beta chain was found in a study of patients and donors after allogeneic stem cell transplantation (dated by TCRdb to about 2020). The germline V gene specifies SQVTM as CDR1 and ANQGSEA as CDR2. The CDR3 measures 11 amino acids from cysteine to phenylalanine. Just the 33-base CDR3 DNA is kept, in frame starting at base 1. The germline V and J ends show losses of 6 bases and 5 bases respectively, and no gene match explains 2 bases of the junction. To prepare the library, RT-PCR was applied. Sequencing took place on a NextSeq 550. TCRdb trimmed the raw reads at Q25, called clones with MiXCR and kept productive beta chains. Every entry covers one CDR3 protein and lists the most common genes and DNA from its rows. A total of about 960,000 distinct CDR3 sequences appear in this sample, 15% to 20% of them only once. The ten largest account for 5.5% to 6.5% of the sample. Many counts were recorded for this clonotype. There is no known antigen for this receptor. The sample holds no much larger clone one base away, and base qualities are not on file.

Recombination connected TRBV29-1 to TRBJ1-1, and 8 bases in between align with TRBD1. Sequencing input: blood, either unsorted or a sorted T cell fraction (not recorded which). The source is a human donor who was either an allogeneic HSCT recipient or a stem cell or donor lymphocyte infusion donor (not recorded which). It is not recorded whose cells these are; they may come from a transplant donor. The CDR3: CSVRTGTEAFF. The nucleotide sequence is given as TGCAGCGTGCGGACAGGGACTGAAGCTTTCTTT. The CDR3 plus the reference TRBV29-1 and TRBJ1-1 genes for the other parts give the full variable domain: SAVISQKPSRDICQRGTSLTIQCQVDSQVTMMFWYRQQPGQSLTLIATANQGSEATYESGFVIDKFPISRPNLTFSTLTVSNMSPEDSSIYLCSVRTGTEAFFGQGTRLTVV.